Listed here are 16 T cell receptor beta chains from one sample, sequenced in a study of blood T cell repertoires in COVID-19. Sequencing used immunoSEQ multiplex PCR; TCRdb keeps in-frame clones, though not all of them. This sample has about 74,000 clones, with about four fifths found just once. Sequenced input: peripheral blood. Source of these receptors: a man between 65 and 85 years old with acute or convalescent COVID-19.

The CDR3, as DNA: TGCAGCGCGACGCGGGAGTTTGGCGGGGAGCTGTTTTTT. It translates to CSATREFGGELFF. The rearrangement links TRBV29-1 to TRBJ2-2; TRBD2 matches 7 bases. Looked up from germline, CDR1 is SQVTM and CDR2 is ANQGSEA. The CDR3 extends over 13 amino acids. The V segment lost 7 bases and the J segment 7 bases; nucleotides outside the gene matches: 9.

The chain couples TRBV7-9 to TRBJ1-2; 7 bases agree with TRBD1. CDR1 and CDR2 (germline): SEHNR, FQNEAQ (reference sequence). Trimming removed 5 bases from V and 8 bases from J; junction bases left unmatched: 11. The CDR3 has 14 amino acids. This CDR3 reads CASSPGQTQGGYTF. CDR3 nucleotides: TGTGCCAGCAGCCCGGGACAGACCCAAGGAGGCTACACCTTC.

The chain carries TRBV9 and TRBJ2-7; D might be TRBD1 (6 bases). Trimming cost V 0 bases and J 5 bases, with 15 bases left between them. This CDR3 comprises 15 residues. The germline gives CDR1 SGDLS, CDR2 YYNGEE. CDR3 nucleotide sequence: TGTGCCAGCAGCGTAGTAGGGGGAGTAGGAGACGAGCAGTACTTC. Amino acids: CASSVVGGVGDEQYF.

The chain combines TRBV7-2 with TRBJ1-5, with D possibly matching TRBD1 (5 bases). The germline V gene encodes CDR1 SGHTA and CDR2 FQGNSA. This CDR3 has 14 amino acids. V dropped 1 base and J dropped 3 bases, with 7 bases sitting between them. The CDR3 DNA sequence: TGTGCCAGCAGCTTAGGACAGATCAATCAGCCCCAGCATTTT. It translates to CASSLGQINQPQHF. Full variable domain (outside the CDR3, taken from reference TRBV7-2 and TRBJ1-5): GAGVSQSPSNKVTEKGKDVELRCDPISGHTALYWYRQSLGQGLEFLIYFQGNSAPDKSGLPSDRFSAERTGGSVSTLTIQRTQQEDSAVYLCASSLGQINQPQHFGDGTRLSIL.

This chain links TRBV18 with TRBJ1-6; 8 positions agree with TRBD1. V lost 3 bases to trimming and J lost 8 bases; unmatched junction nucleotides: 3. Germline loops: CDR1 KGHSH, CDR2 LQKENI. The CDR3 has 14 amino acids. The CDR3 DNA reads TGTGCCAGCTCACCGACAGGGGAGGATTCACCCCTCCACTTT. Protein sequence: CASSPTGEDSPLHF.

This clone was counted once. This chain joins TRBV5-1 and TRBJ2-3; D is undetermined. Per germline, CDR1 SGHRS and CDR2 YFSETQ. The V end lost 4 bases, the J end lost 3 bases, and 9 bases lay between the germline ends. This CDR3 comprises 13 residues. CDR3 bases: TGCGCCAGCAGCCGCCTCACTACAGATACGCAGTATTTT. Translation: CASSRLTTDTQYF.

The CDR3 reads CASTWDRQETQYF. In DNA, the CDR3 is TGTGCCAGCACTTGGGACAGACAAGAGACCCAGTACTTC. This sequence joins TRBV7-2 and TRBJ2-5, with 7 nucleotides matching TRBD1. With V trimmed by 7 bases and J by 2 bases, 4 bases remained unmatched. The germline V gene encodes CDR1 SGHTA and CDR2 FQGNSA. The CDR3 covers 13 residues.

The chain has TRBV18 and TRBJ2-7, with 9 bases lining up with TRBD2. Trimming removed 6 bases from V and 0 bases from J; junction bases left unmatched: 6. Germline loops: CDR1 KGHSH, CDR2 LQKENI. The CDR3 has 15 residues. The CDR3 sequence is CASSPSGRSSYEQYF. CDR3 in DNA: TGTGCCAGCTCTCCCAGCGGGAGGAGCTCCTACGAGCAGTACTTC.

DNA of the CDR3: TGTGCCACCAGTGATCCCGGGCAGCCCCAGCATTTT. Amino acids: CATSDPGQPQHF. The J gene is TRBJ1-5, the V gene TRBV24-1; D unclear. Germline CDR1 is KGHDR and CDR2 is SFDVKD. The CDR3 runs 12 residues. Trimming stripped 3 bases from V and 7 bases from J, with 6 bases between.

The V and J genes are TRBV5-1 and TRBJ1-2; the match to TRBD1 covers 9 bases. The germline V gene encodes CDR1 SGHRS and CDR2 YFSETQ. This CDR3 contains 15 residues. V trimming: 4 bases; J trimming: 5 bases; junction bases outside the gene matches: 9. CDR3 sequence (DNA): TGCGCCAGCAGCCCCCGGGACAGGGCAAGTTATGGCTACACCTTC. Its translation: CASSPRDRASYGYTF.

This chain links TRBV9 with TRBJ2-5, with 7 bases identical to TRBD2. The CDR3 spans 15 residues. Losses at the gene ends were 3 bases for V and 1 base for J; bases not matched to a gene: 6. The germline CDR1 and CDR2 sequences are SGDLS and YYNGEE. The CDR3 DNA reads as TGTGCCAGCAGCGCAGCCCTAGCGGCCCAAGAGACCCAGTACTTC. It specifies CASSAALAAQETQYF.

CDR3 nucleotide sequence: TGTGCCAGCAGTGAACGACTAGCGGGAGTGGATGAGCAGTTCTTC. Its protein is CASSERLAGVDEQFF. The genes are TRBV6-1 and TRBJ2-1; 12 bases line up with TRBD2. The germline V gene encodes CDR1 MNHNS and CDR2 SASEGT. V trimming: 2 bases; J trimming: 8 bases; junction bases outside the gene matches: 4. The CDR3 has 15 amino acids.

The chain links TRBV27 to TRBJ2-1; D is perhaps TRBD2 (6 bases). Per the germline V gene, CDR1 is MNHEY and CDR2 is SMNVEV (reference sequence). The CDR3 has 15 amino acids. Trimming took 3 bases from V and 7 from J, leaving 16 bases between them. CDR3 nucleotides: TGTGCCAGCAGTTTCCTCCGGGACTCGCTTAATGAGCAGTTCTTC. It specifies CASSFLRDSLNEQFF.

This clone was observed a handful of times. This chain connects TRBV5-1 to TRBJ2-1; 13 bases map to TRBD2. After removal of 4 bases from V and 10 bases from J, the junction contained 11 bases not matched to a gene. Looked up from germline, CDR1 is SGHRS and CDR2 is YFSETQ. There are 16 residues in the CDR3. CDR3 nucleotides: TGCGCCAGCAGCGGACCGGGGACTAGCGGGATGGGGGAGCAGTTCTTC. It is translated as CASSGPGTSGMGEQFF.

The rearrangement links TRBV10-1 to TRBJ2-7, with D maybe TRBD1 (6 bases). Germline values: CDR1 WNHNN, CDR2 SYGVQD (reference sequence). The CDR3 consists of 15 residues. The V gene lost 4 bases and the J gene lost 6 bases, with 19 bases spanning the gap. The CDR3 region has the DNA TGCGCCAGCAGTGGTTCCGACAGGCCCGGGTCCGAGCAGTACTTC. Protein: CASSGSDRPGSEQYF.

The chain employs TRBV19 and TRBJ2-7, with TRBD1 matching over 10 bases. The CDR3 has 15 amino acids. Germline CDR1 is LNHDA and CDR2 is SQIVND (reference sequence). V was pared by 4 bases and J by 9 bases, with 12 bases of the junction left unmatched. CDR3: CASSTRDRGLRGQYF. CDR3 bases: TGTGCCAGTAGTACGCGGGACAGGGGATTACGAGGGCAGTACTTC. Full variable domain (rest looked up from reference TRBV19 and TRBJ2-7): DGGITQSPKYLFRKEGQNVTLSCEQNLNHDAMYWYRQDPGQGLRLIYYSQIVNDFQKGDIAEGYSVSREKKESFPLTVTSAQKNPTAFYLCASSTRDRGLRGQYFGPGTRLTVT.